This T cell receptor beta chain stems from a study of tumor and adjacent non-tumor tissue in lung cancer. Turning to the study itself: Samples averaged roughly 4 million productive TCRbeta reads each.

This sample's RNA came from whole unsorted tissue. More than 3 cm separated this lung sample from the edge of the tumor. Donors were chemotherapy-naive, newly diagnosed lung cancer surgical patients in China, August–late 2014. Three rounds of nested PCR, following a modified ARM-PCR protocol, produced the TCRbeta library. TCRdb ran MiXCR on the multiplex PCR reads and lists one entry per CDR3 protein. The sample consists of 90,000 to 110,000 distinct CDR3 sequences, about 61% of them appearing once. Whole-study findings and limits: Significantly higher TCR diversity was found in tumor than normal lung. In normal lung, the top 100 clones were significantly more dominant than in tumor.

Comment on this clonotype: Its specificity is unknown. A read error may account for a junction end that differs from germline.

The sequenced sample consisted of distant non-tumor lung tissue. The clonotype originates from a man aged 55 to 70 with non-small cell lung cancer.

CDR3 sequence (DNA): TGTGCCAACAGCCTCCGTACTAGCGGGGTGGGGGGGACACAGTACTTC. Protein sequence: CANSLRTSGVGGTQYF. The V and J genes are TRBV11-2 and TRBJ2-5, with 10 bases lining up with TRBD2. The CDR3 is 16 amino acids. The germline CDR1 and CDR2 sequences are SGHAT and FQNNGV.